This T cell receptor beta chain came from a study of regulatory T cells in long-lasting Graves disease. Notes on the study in general: Newly diagnosed disease favored TRBV20-1 and TRBJ2-1 over persistent disease. New patients shared around 920 public clonotypes, fewer than the approximately 2,700 shared by persistent patients. Persistent Graves' disease cases displayed lower TCR diversity than newly diagnosed ones.

Time point given: persistent/refractory GD, antithyroid drugs over 5 years with positive TRAb. Construction of the TCR library relied on RNA isolated from PBMCs. Peripheral blood, at approximately 9 milliliters, went into EDTA tubes. The V and J ends lost 5 bases and 4 bases, in that order; junction bases with no gene match: 5. The CDR3 consists of 15 residues. Germline CDR1 and CDR2: MDHEN and SYDVKM. According to the study, TCR beta libraries were built with iRepertoire HTBI primers and CDR3-region Arm-PCR. TCRdb reprocessed the multiplex PCR reads with MiXCR, giving one entry per CDR3 protein. The profile covers a few hundred thousand distinct CDR3 sequences, with 23% appearing a single time and around 26% taken by the ten largest. A word on this clonotype: Its specificity is not known.

The chain joins TRBV28 to TRBJ1-6; TRBD1 matches 7 bases. The sequencing used peripheral blood mononuclear cells (PBMCs), collected when the disease was refractory, from a patient treated with antithyroid drugs. This TCR was recovered from a female donor with Graves disease. CDR3 coding DNA: TGTGCCAGCAGTCGACCGGGACAGTATAATTCACCCCTCCACTTT. Protein product: CASSRPGQYNSPLHF.